Listed here is a single T cell receptor (beta chain). The sample originates from a study of blood T cell repertoires in COVID-19. Across the whole study: Samples of COVID-19 (acute and convalescent) were obtained from the United States, Italy and Spain. PBMCs, B-cell-depleted T cells, or T cells provided the cDNA or gDNA that made up the material.

TCRdb keeps only in-frame clones here, not all; method: immunoSEQ multiplex PCR. The table shows roughly 130,000 clones, with roughly 83% occurring only once. Trimming left V 7 bases short and J 7 bases short, with 17 bases between. CDR3 length equals 15 residues. In germline, CDR1 is LNHDA, CDR2 SQIVND (reference sequence). The sample consisted of peripheral blood. The V gene is TRBV19, the J gene TRBJ1-6, with D perhaps matching TRBD1 (5 bases). The sequence was obtained from a woman between 50 and 59 years old with acute or convalescent COVID-19. The CDR3, as DNA: TGTGCCAGTACCCCGGACAAGGGGAAGAATTCACCCCTCCACTTT. Translation: CASTPDKGKNSPLHF.